This entry features one T cell receptor beta chain sequence. Its antigen remains unidentified. The data originate from a study of glioma-infiltrating T cells after dendritic cell vaccination. Study summary: Dendritic cells derived from monocytes and pulsed with autologous tumor lysate formed the vaccine. Study-level points and caveats: Complete blood and tumor specimen sets were limited to few patients.

The sample's time point: after dendritic cell vaccination, including at tumor progression/relapse. Only patients with spare fresh-frozen tumor and over two years of follow-up were included. Blood PBMC samples: pre-vaccination, two weeks post third vaccination, and at tumor progression. Only in-frame clones appear in the TCRdb table, and some are missing; sequencing was by immunoSEQ multiplex PCR. The sample lists about 100,000 clones, more than 70% occurring once. The TCR sequence derives from a human donor with glioblastoma. This material consisted of blood, taken after dendritic cell vaccination.

CDR3 in DNA: TGCAGCGCCGGGACAGCTAGGTTCCAAGAGACCCAGTACTTC. It codes for CSAGTARFQETQYF. The genes are TRBV29-1 and TRBJ2-5; 7 bases agree with TRBD1. The length of the CDR3 is 14 residues. Looked up from germline, CDR1 is SQVTM and CDR2 is ANQGSEA. The ends lost 7 bases at V and 1 base at J; junction bases unmatched: 9.